The 21 T cell receptor beta chains listed next were all sequenced from one sample in a study of lymphopenia after photon versus proton radiotherapy. Clones were sequenced by immunoSEQ multiplex PCR, and TCRdb holds only the in-frame ones, with some missing. Of more than 35,000 clones listed, over 65% are singletons. Source: peripheral blood, taken from a patient treated with photon-based radiotherapy. Source of these receptors: a man in his forties or fifties with gastric cancer.

The DNA for the CDR3 is TGCAGCGTAAAAACCGACTTGATCACAGATACGCAGTATTTT. It is translated as CSVKTDLITDTQYF. This chain joins TRBV29-1 and TRBJ2-3, with D hard to call. CDR1 is SQVTM, CDR2 ANQGSEA, per germline. This CDR3 spans 14 amino acids. Trimming removed 6 bases from V and 2 bases from J, with 15 bases in between.

The rearrangement joins TRBV7-9 to TRBJ2-3; no firm D call. V dropped 1 base and J dropped 6 bases, with 8 bases sitting between them. Germline lookup yields CDR1 SEHNR and CDR2 FQNEAQ (reference sequence). This CDR3 is 13 amino acids long. The CDR3 DNA reads as TGTGCCAGCAGCTTAGGCAGGAGCGATACGCAGTATTTT. Translation: CASSLGRSDTQYF. The whole variable domain, remainder taken from reference TRBV7-9 and TRBJ2-3, is DTGVSQNPRHKITKRGQNVTFRCDPISEHNRLYWYRQTLGQGPEFLTYFQNEAQLEKSRLLSDRFSAERPKGSFSTLEIQRTEQGDSAMYLCASSLGRSDTQYFGPGTRLTVL.

This chain links TRBV19 with TRBJ2-7; TRBD2 aligns across 9 bases. This CDR3 contains 14 residues. Germline V gene data show CDR1 as LNHDA and CDR2 as SQIVND (reference sequence). V shed 4 bases, J shed 2 bases, and the junction held 3 bases outside the gene matches. This chain's CDR3 is CASSTSGATYEQYF. Written as DNA, the CDR3 is TGTGCCAGTAGTACTAGCGGGGCCACCTACGAGCAGTACTTC.

The rearrangement uses TRBV13 and TRBJ2-1; no definite D call. The V end lost 0 bases, the J end lost 5 bases, and 17 bases lay between the germline ends. Germline V gene data show CDR1 as PRHDT and CDR2 as FYEKMQ (reference sequence). The CDR3 runs to 17 residues. In nucleotides, the CDR3 is TGTGCCAGCAGCTTAGGTGGGATAGGTACAATGGACAATGAGCAGTTCTTC. Translation gives CASSLGGIGTMDNEQFF.

The chain employs TRBV5-1 and TRBJ2-3, with D unresolved. CDR1 is SGHRS, CDR2 YFSETQ, per germline. This CDR3 has 14 amino acids. Trimming pared 2 bases from V and 2 bases from J, leaving 9 bases between. As DNA, the CDR3 is TGCGCCAGCAGCTTTGGCGATCCCACAGATACGCAGTATTTT. It translates to CASSFGDPTDTQYF.

The V call is TRBV15, the J call TRBJ1-3; D gene unclear. The CDR3 contains 16 residues. Trimming pared 3 bases from V and 0 bases from J, leaving 12 bases between. In germline, CDR1 is LNHNV, CDR2 YYDKDF (reference sequence). CDR3 DNA sequence: TGTGCCACCAGCAGGGCCGACCGACTCTCTGGAAACACCATATATTTT. Translated, it gives CATSRADRLSGNTIYF.

V and J are TRBV6-1 and TRBJ1-6; D may be TRBD1 (5 bases). The CDR3 is made up of 16 amino acids. Germline V lookup: CDR1 MNHNS, CDR2 SASEGT. V gave up 1 base and J gave up 9 bases, with 16 bases separating them. The CDR3 DNA follows: TGTGCCAGCAGTGAAGGGGCCCGGCAGGGCGTTTCACCCCTCCACTTT. The encoded protein is CASSEGARQGVSPLHF.

J is TRBJ1-1 and V is TRBV6-6; weak D call: TRBD1 (6 bases). From germline, CDR1 is MNHNY and CDR2 SVGAGI (reference sequence). The V gene lost 6 bases and the J gene lost 3 bases, with 11 bases spanning the gap. This CDR3 has 13 amino acids. This chain's CDR3 is CASSRGVDTEAFF. The DNA for the CDR3 is TGTGCCAGCAGCAGGGGAGTGGACACTGAAGCTTTCTTT.

This rearrangement joins TRBV13 to TRBJ1-4; 7 positions match TRBD1. After removal of 2 bases from V and 7 bases from J, the junction contained 7 bases not matched to a gene. From germline, CDR1 is PRHDT and CDR2 FYEKMQ (reference sequence). The CDR3 extends over 15 amino acids. CDR3 DNA: TGTGCCAGCAGCTTAAACAGGGGACGGGGTGAAAAACTGTTTTTT. As protein: CASSLNRGRGEKLFF.

This clone is a singleton in its sample. The chain couples TRBV7-9 to TRBJ1-4; 8 nucleotides line up with TRBD1. CDR3 size: 16 residues. Germline V lookup: CDR1 SEHNR, CDR2 FQNEAQ (reference sequence). The junction had 14 bases not matched to a gene; V was cut back by 2 bases and J by 12 bases. The CDR3 sequence: CASSLFGTGLQEELFF. CDR3 coding DNA: TGTGCCAGCAGCTTATTCGGGACAGGCCTCCAGGAGGAACTGTTTTTT.

The chain has TRBV7-7 and TRBJ1-1; D gene ambiguous. This CDR3 is built from 15 residues. Trimming took off 10 bases at V and 3 bases at J, with 21 bases between the two ends. The germline gives CDR1 SSHAT, CDR2 FNYEAQ (reference sequence). This chain's CDR3 is CAITIFDDTDTEAFF. CDR3 nucleotides: TGTGCCATAACAATTTTTGACGATACCGACACTGAAGCTTTCTTT.

This clone was counted once. The chain uses TRBV4-2 and TRBJ2-1; the D gene is possibly TRBD1 (6 bases). CDR3 length: 17 amino acids. The V end lost 5 bases, the J end lost 3 bases, and 20 bases lay between the germline ends. Germline loops: CDR1 LGHNA, CDR2 YNFKEQ. The CDR3 protein is CASSREVRDTFYNEQFF. In nucleotides, the CDR3 is TGTGCCAGCAGCAGGGAAGTCCGGGACACTTTCTACAATGAGCAGTTCTTC.

The CDR3 is CASSGGQTSNQPQHF. CDR3 sequence (DNA): TGTGCCAGCAGTGGGGGACAGACCAGCAATCAGCCCCAGCATTTT. The gene calls are TRBV2 and TRBJ1-5, with 7 bases aligning to TRBD1. The CDR3 totals 15 residues. CDR1 and CDR2 from the germline V gene are SNHLY and FYNNEI. The trim removed 4 bases at V and 1 base at J, leaving 4 bases unmatched.

The table lists this clone with a count of one. The gene calls are TRBV15 and TRBJ2-1; 10 bases agree with TRBD2. The V segment lost 11 bases and the J segment 0 bases; nucleotides outside the gene matches: 4. The germline V gene encodes CDR1 LNHNV and CDR2 YYDKDF (reference sequence). CDR3 length: 14 amino acids. In nucleotides, the CDR3 is TGTGCCTCCTCTAGCGGGAGCTCCTACAATGAGCAGTTCTTC. Its translation is CASSSGSSYNEQFF. Based on the CDR3 plus reference TRBV15 and TRBJ2-1, the full variable domain is DAMVIQNPRYQVTQFGKPVTLSCSQTLNHNVMYWYQQKSSQAPKLLFHYYDKDFNNEADTPDNFQSRRPNTSFCFLDIRSPGLGDTAMYLCASSSGSSYNEQFFGPGTRLTVL.

CDR3: CAPKARASKVTQYF. The CDR3 DNA sequence: TGTGCCCCAAAGGCAAGGGCCTCCAAGGTGACCCAGTACTTC. The rearrangement joins TRBV19 to TRBJ2-5, with D unresolved. V lost 11 bases to trimming and J lost 7 bases, with 23 bases between them. This CDR3 has 14 amino acids. Germline CDR1 LNHDA, CDR2 SQIVND (reference sequence).

The rearrangement links TRBV2 to TRBJ2-1; 10 positions agree with TRBD1. The CDR3 covers 15 residues. The germline CDR1 and CDR2 sequences are SNHLY and FYNNEI. Unmatched junction bases numbered 12, after V lost 11 bases and J lost 5 bases. The DNA of the CDR3 is TGTGCCGGTTCTCCGGGACAGGGGACCAACAATGAGCAGTTCTTC. This gives the protein CAGSPGQGTNNEQFF.

The rearrangement uses TRBV4-1 and TRBJ1-1; no firm D call. The CDR3 has 17 amino acids. CDR1 is MGHRA and CDR2 is YSYEKL in the germline V gene. Trimming removed 1 base from V and 2 bases from J, with 17 bases in between. CDR3 sequence reads: CASSQVDMGFANTEAFF. For the CDR3, the DNA is TGCGCCAGCAGCCAAGTCGACATGGGATTTGCCAACACTGAAGCTTTCTTT.

CDR3 sequence (DNA): TGTGCCAGCTCACCCGCTAGCGGGAGCCCCTACGAGCAGTACTTC. As protein: CASSPASGSPYEQYF. J is TRBJ2-7 and V is TRBV18; 10 bases agree with TRBD2. Trimming took 3 bases from V and 2 from J; bases not matched to a gene: 4. There are 15 residues in the CDR3. Germline CDR1 reads KGHSH; CDR2 reads LQKENI. Full variable domain (missing parts from reference TRBV18 and TRBJ2-7): NAGVMQNPRHLVRRRGQEARLRCSPMKGHSHVYWYRQLPEEGLKFMVYLQKENIIDESGMPKERFSAEFPKEGPSILRIQQVVRGDSAAYFCASSPASGSPYEQYFGPGTRLTVT.

The chain uses TRBV12-5 and TRBJ2-5; D is undetermined. This CDR3 has 16 amino acids. V was clipped by 0 bases and J by 0 bases, with 11 bases between them. Per the germline V gene, CDR1 is LGHNT and CDR2 is FRNRAP. The CDR3 DNA is TGTGCTAGTGGTTTGGTATTAGGTCATCACCAAGAGACCCAGTACTTC. Protein sequence: CASGLVLGHHQETQYF.

The chain combines TRBV6-6 with TRBJ1-5; D is ambiguous. The germline CDR1 and CDR2 sequences are MNHNY and SVGAGI (reference sequence). Trimming left V 5 bases short and J 3 bases short, with 11 bases between. The CDR3 runs to 14 residues. The CDR3 region is CASSRPDPNQPQHF. CDR3 nucleotide sequence: TGTGCCAGCAGTCGACCGGATCCCAATCAGCCCCAGCATTTT.

This chain connects TRBV5-1 to TRBJ1-4, with D possibly being TRBD1 (5 bases). This CDR3 has 15 residues. Germline-derived CDR1 and CDR2 are SGHRS and YFSETQ. The ends were cut back, 4 bases at V and 7 bases at J, with 17 bases in the middle. In DNA, the CDR3 is TGCGCCAGCAGCGCCAACAGGCGGGCGGGTGAAAAACTGTTTTTT. It codes for CASSANRRAGEKLFF. The full variable domain, with the rest looked up from reference TRBV5-1 and TRBJ1-4, is KAGVTQTPRYLIKTRGQQVTLSCSPISGHRSVSWYQQTPGQGLQFLFEYFSETQRNKGNFPGRFSGRQFSNSRSEMNVSTLELGDSALYLCASSANRRAGEKLFFGSGTQLSVL.